This entry is about one T cell receptor (beta chain). These data belong to a study of cytomegalovirus exposure and HLA in healthy donors. A multiplex PCR was run with 60 Vbeta primers and 13 Jbeta primers. The table came from immunoSEQ multiplex PCR; TCRdb's copy has only in-frame clones and leaves some out. The sample lists approximately 150,000 clones, 70% to 80% occurring once. Looked up from germline, CDR1 is MGHRA and CDR2 is YSYEKL. CDR3 length: 15 residues. V lost 0 bases and J 4 bases, leaving 12 bases between the germline ends. This sequence was found in a woman in her forties in good health and CMV-seronegative. The sequenced sample was PBMCs. The chain links TRBV4-1 to TRBJ1-1; possibly TRBD1 for D (5 bases). Here the CDR3 DNA reads TGCGCCAGCAGCCAAGAGGGGGGTTTTGCCACTGAAGCTTTCTTT. As protein: CASSQEGGFATEAFF.